A single sample is the source of the 21 T cell receptor beta chains below, sequenced in a study of CD8 T cells in ankylosing spondylitis. Broader study findings: What seemed typical of ankylosing spondylitis blood was a TCR beta motif built from 8 or 9 highly homologous variants.

The antigens of these receptors remain unknown. TCRdb re-called the 5' RACE reads through MiXCR, storing one row per CDR3 protein. The sample includes about 90,000 distinct CDR3 sequences, approximately 8.9% seen only once; the top ten take 25% to 35%. The sequenced material came from blood, either unsorted or a sorted T cell fraction (not recorded which). These receptors were collected from a male donor with ankylosing spondylitis.

This clonotype occurred a few times. The V call is TRBV19, the J call TRBJ1-2; D possibly corresponds to TRBD1 (5 bases). This CDR3 comprises 15 residues. V was clipped by 1 base and J by 2 bases, with 11 bases between them. The V gene's germline CDR1 is LNHDA and CDR2 SQIVND (reference sequence). Here the CDR3 DNA reads TGTGCCAGTAGTATAGTAGCCGACAGAAACTATGGCTACACCTTC. Translation gives CASSIVADRNYGYTF. Full variable domain (missing parts from reference TRBV19 and TRBJ1-2): DGGITQSPKYLFRKEGQNVTLSCEQNLNHDAMYWYRQDPGQGLRLIYYSQIVNDFQKGDIAEGYSVSREKKESFPLTVTSAQKNPTAFYLCASSIVADRNYGYTFGSGTRLTVV.

This clonotype turned up a few times. J is TRBJ2-7 and V is TRBV2, with 10 positions matching TRBD2. The CDR3 sequence is 15 residues long. Trimming at V came to 6 bases and at J to 2 bases, leaving 7 bases not matched to a gene. From germline, CDR1 is SNHLY and CDR2 FYNNEI. The CDR3 region is CASRRLAGEPYEQYV. The CDR3 bases are TGTGCCAGCAGACGACTAGCGGGCGAACCCTACGAGCAGTACGTC.

The CDR3, as DNA: TGTGCCAGCAGTTACTCCATAGGGGGGTTGTCCTACAATGAGCAGTTCTTC. Its translation: CASSYSIGGLSYNEQFF. This chain joins TRBV6-5 and TRBJ2-1; D is possibly TRBD1 or TRBD2 (6 bases each). Germline V gene data show CDR1 as MNHEY and CDR2 as SVGAGI. V was pared by 0 bases and J by 1 base, with 13 bases between. This CDR3 has 17 amino acids.

This clonotype was recorded at least ten times. The chain employs TRBV12-3 or TRBV12-4 and TRBJ1-2; D unresolved. The ends were cut back, 5 bases at V and 4 bases at J, with 14 bases in the middle. The CDR3 totals 14 residues. CDR3 in amino acids: CASSPLVGSYGYTF. In DNA, the CDR3 is TGTGCCAGCAGTCCTCTAGTAGGTAGCTATGGCTACACCTTC.

The CDR3 DNA sequence: TGTGCCAGCAGCCCAGGGGTAGCGGGAGAGACCCAGTACTTC. It translates to CASSPGVAGETQYF. The V and J genes are TRBV7-2 and TRBJ2-5, with a tentative D call TRBD2 (7 bases). Trimming cost V 5 bases and J 4 bases, with 14 bases left between them. The CDR3 runs to 14 residues. Germline loops: CDR1 SGHTA, CDR2 FQGNSA.

At least ten counts were recorded for this clonotype. The V and J genes are TRBV7-8 and TRBJ2-1; D not certain. Germline CDR1 is SGHVS and CDR2 is FQNEAQ. The CDR3 spans 16 residues. The V end was cut by 2 bases, the J end by 4 bases, with 15 bases between. Here the CDR3 reads CASSLTGGRQYNEQFF. CDR3 nucleotides: TGTGCCAGCAGCTTAACCGGTGGAAGGCAATACAATGAGCAGTTCTTC.

This clonotype was observed many times. V is TRBV12-3 or TRBV12-4 and J is TRBJ2-7; 7 bases fit TRBD2. This CDR3 comprises 12 residues. After removal of 7 bases from V and 3 bases from J, the junction contained 3 bases not matched to a gene. The CDR3 bases are TGTGCCAGCAAGAAGCGGGACTACGAGCAGTACTTC. Amino acids: CASKKRDYEQYF.

This clonotype was counted ten times or more. The chain combines TRBV15 with TRBJ2-7; 7 bases are shared with TRBD1. The V gene's germline CDR1 is LNHNV and CDR2 YYDKDF (reference sequence). Germline trimming cut 2 bases from V and 2 bases from J; bases unmatched to any gene: 6. The length of the CDR3 is 15 residues. CDR3 sequence (DNA): TGTGCCACCAGCAGATCCCAAGACAGGGCCTACGAGCAGTACGTC. This codes for CATSRSQDRAYEQYV.

Ten or more counts support this clonotype. The gene calls are TRBV30 and TRBJ1-1; tentatively, D is TRBD1 (5 bases). Germline CDR1 reads GTSNPN; CDR2 reads SVGIG (reference sequence). The CDR3 is 13 amino acids. The V gene lost 7 bases and the J gene lost 0 bases, with 12 bases spanning the gap. The CDR3 DNA is TGTGCCTCGGTGGGGGAGTTGAACACTGAAGCTTTCTTT. The encoded protein is CASVGELNTEAFF.

V usage is TRBV5-6 and J usage is TRBJ1-1; 8 bases fit TRBD1. CDR1 is SGHDT and CDR2 is YYEEEE in the germline V gene. Unmatched junction bases numbered 7, after V lost 3 bases and J lost 3 bases. CDR3 length equals 15 residues. The DNA for the CDR3 is TGTGCCAGCAGCTCCGACAGGGGCATGGACACTGAAGCTTTCTTT. This encodes CASSSDRGMDTEAFF.

This clonotype was counted between two and nine times. This chain joins TRBV11-2 and TRBJ2-5; 16 nucleotides line up with TRBD2. The trim removed 0 bases at V and 2 bases at J, leaving 6 bases unmatched. Germline V gene sequence: CDR1 SGHAT, CDR2 FQNNGV. The CDR3 totals 19 residues. DNA of the CDR3: TGTGCCAGCAGCTTAGAGGGGACTAGCGGGAGGGCCGGGCAAGAGACCCAGTACTTC. Translated, it gives CASSLEGTSGRAGQETQYF.

The chain has TRBV30 and TRBJ2-7, with TRBD2 as a possible D gene (5 bases). V dropped 0 bases and J dropped 3 bases, with 9 bases sitting between them. Germline CDR1 GTSNPN, CDR2 SVGIG (reference sequence). The CDR3 runs to 13 residues. The CDR3 loop is CAWSVDRGYEQYF. CDR3 in DNA: TGTGCCTGGAGTGTGGATCGGGGCTACGAGCAGTACTTC.

The table lists this clonotype with many counts. V and J are TRBV15 and TRBJ2-7, with D hard to call. Deletions cut 5 bases from V and 2 bases from J, with 13 bases between. The CDR3 contains 14 residues. Germline V gene lookup returns CDR1 LNHNV and CDR2 YYDKDF (reference sequence). The CDR3 reads CATSLMDGAYEQYF. Here the CDR3 DNA reads TGTGCCACCAGCCTGATGGACGGAGCCTACGAGCAGTACTTC. Full variable domain (missing parts from reference TRBV15 and TRBJ2-7): DAMVIQNPRYQVTQFGKPVTLSCSQTLNHNVMYWYQQKSSQAPKLLFHYYDKDFNNEADTPDNFQSRRPNTSFCFLDIRSPGLGDTAMYLCATSLMDGAYEQYFGPGTRLTVT.

This clonotype was seen only a few times. The V call is TRBV20-1, the J call TRBJ2-3, with TRBD1 identical over 7 bases. CDR1 and CDR2 from the germline V gene are DFQATT and SNEGSKA (reference sequence). J was trimmed by 2 bases and V by 5 bases; bases with no gene match: 4. There are 13 residues in the CDR3. The CDR3 protein is CSAPTGPTDTQYF. CDR3 nucleotides: TGCAGTGCTCCGACAGGGCCCACAGATACGCAGTATTTT.

This clonotype was counted a few times. No DNA is shown, since the ends of the CDR3 on it are uncertain; the CDR3 is the one TCRdb lists. V gene TRBV6-5 combines with J gene TRBJ1-1; no check of the table's D call, TRBD1, against the DNA was made. The CDR3 has 15 residues if both end residues are counted. The germline CDR1 and CDR2 sequences are MNHEY and SVGAGI. This chain's CDR3 is CASSSSGQGGAEAFF.

The table lists this clonotype with a few counts. The J gene is TRBJ2-6, the V gene TRBV9, with D possibly called TRBD1 or TRBD2 (6 bases each). The CDR3 contains 18 residues. Trimming removed 0 bases from V and 0 bases from J, with 13 bases in between. Per germline, CDR1 SGDLS and CDR2 YYNGEE. This CDR3 is CASSVGRGFFSGANVLTF. The CDR3 DNA reads TGTGCCAGCAGCGTAGGGAGGGGGTTCTTCTCTGGGGCCAACGTCCTGACTTTC.

In its sample, this clonotype was seen a few times. The chain is built from TRBV15 and TRBJ1-2, with a possible D match to TRBD1 (5 bases). V was cut by 0 bases and J by 4 bases, with 12 bases left in between. In germline, CDR1 is LNHNV, CDR2 YYDKDF (reference sequence). This CDR3 contains 15 residues. This CDR3 is CATSRDKDTFYGYTF. In DNA, the CDR3 is TGTGCCACCAGCAGAGACAAGGACACATTCTATGGCTACACCTTC.

This clonotype was observed many times. The rearrangement uses TRBV12-3 or TRBV12-4 and TRBJ1-1, with D unresolved. The V end lost 5 bases, the J end lost 2 bases, and 12 bases lay between the germline ends. The CDR3 has 14 residues. The CDR3 region has the DNA TGTGCCAGCAGTACGACCGAGTTTAACACTGAAGCTTTCTTT. Protein sequence: CASSTTEFNTEAFF.

This clonotype was seen repeatedly, ten times or more. This chain uses TRBV27 with TRBJ2-1; 13 bases fit TRBD2. This CDR3 is 16 amino acids long. The junction had 8 bases not matched to a gene; V was cut back by 6 bases and J by 6 bases. Germline V gene data show CDR1 as MNHEY and CDR2 as SMNVEV (reference sequence). For the CDR3, the DNA is TGTGCCAGCAGCCATCCCACTAGCGGGAGGGCCAATGAGCAGTTCTTC. Translated: CASSHPTSGRANEQFF.

Only a few counts were recorded for this clonotype. The chain is built from TRBV24-1 and TRBJ1-1; the D is unclear. CDR1 is KGHDR, CDR2 SFDVKD, per germline. The CDR3 contains 13 residues. V lost 3 bases, J lost 0 bases, and 4 bases lay in between. The CDR3 protein is CATSDSLNTEAFF. In DNA, the CDR3 is TGTGCCACCAGTGATAGTTTGAACACTGAAGCTTTCTTT.

This clonotype was seen at least ten times. The chain couples TRBV18 to TRBJ2-7; D possibly corresponds to TRBD2 (6 bases). The germline gives CDR1 KGHSH, CDR2 LQKENI. This CDR3 contains 14 residues. With 3 bases removed from V and 3 bases from J, the gap between germline ends came to 12 bases. CDR3 sequence: CASSPGLGGYEQYF. DNA for the CDR3: TGTGCCAGCTCACCGGGACTGGGTGGCTACGAGCAGTACTTC.